This TCR beta chain was recorded in a study of blood T cell repertoires in COVID-19. The overall study: Samples of COVID-19 (acute and convalescent) were obtained from the United States, Italy and Spain. From T cells, B-cell-depleted T cells, or PBMCs came the material, which was cDNA or gDNA.

Seattle's enrolled individuals joined amid active infection and were then monitored longitudinally. In the authors' methods: Nucleated cell number was recorded as an estimate derived from reference gene primer amplification. Clones were read by immunoSEQ multiplex PCR, and TCRdb kept only the in-frame ones, dropping some. That table supplies the V and J calls and clone size; D and trimming were determined from the DNA. The sample has more than 350,000 clones, over 75% seen once. Germline lookup yields CDR1 MNHEY and CDR2 SVGEGT. With 5 bases clipped from V and 6 bases from J, the junction kept 9 bases outside the gene matches. The CDR3 has 15 residues.

The V gene is TRBV6-2 or TRBV6-3, the J gene TRBJ2-3; 9 bases are a match to TRBD2. The TCR sequence derives from a woman aged 25 to 39 with COVID-19, enrolled during active disease. Sequencing was carried out using peripheral blood. As DNA, the CDR3 is TGTGCCAGCAGTACTAGACTAGCGGATGGGGATACGCAGTATTTT. It encodes CASSTRLADGDTQYF.